These T cell receptor beta chains were read from a single sample in a study of blood T cells in healthy people across ages. TCRdb analysed the 5' RACE reads with MiXCR anew, one entry per CDR3 protein. The table lists some 780,000 distinct CDR3 sequences, roughly three fifths of them singletons, with under 30% in the top ten. The sample consisted of blood. All receptors come from a man aged 40-50 years in good health. Both conserved end residues are part of each CDR3. A D gene is named only where the DNA matches it firmly.

TRBJ2-1 | TRBV6-2/TRBV6-3 | TRBD2 | CASTLTSGMYNEQFF
TRBJ2-1 | TRBV7-2 | NA | CASSLVPHTRPYNEQFF
TRBJ1-1 | TRBV5-6 | NA | CASSLGYGRGNTEAFF
TRBJ2-3 | TRBV9 | TRBD2 | CASSVASGGGTDTQYF
TRBJ2-5 | TRBV28 | NA | CASSRNRGRKETQYF
TRBJ2-1 | TRBV4-3 | TRBD2 | CASSPELAGAYNEQFF
NA | TRBV29-1 | TRBD1 | CSVAAAGGNEQYF
TRBJ2-3 | TRBV6-2/TRBV6-3 | NA | CASSFVGGGVDTQYF
TRBJ2-3 | TRBV4-2 | NA | CASSSGGTDTQYF
TRBJ2-1 | TRBV20-1 | TRBD2 | CSAWRGAGRSYNEQFF
TRBJ2-1 | TRBV15 | NA | CATSRWDTSSYNEQFF
TRBJ2-1 | TRBV3-1 | NA | CASSQDSASRLEQFF
TRBJ2-3 | TRBV19 | NA | CARQRDTQYF
TRBJ2-5 | TRBV29-1 | NA | CSVGDVQETQYF
TRBJ2-1 | TRBV29-1 | TRBD2 | CSVGLSGYNEQFF
TRBJ2-1 | TRBV20-1 | NA | CSAREGGSYNEQFF
TRBJ1-2 | TRBV20-1 | TRBD1 | CSASRTGFYYGYTF
TRBJ2-1 | TRBV6-6 | TRBD1 | CASGSLGQGPYNEQFF
TRBJ2-4 | TRBV4-2 | NA | CASSQDRSFREQYF
TRBJ1-6 | TRBV12-3/TRBV12-4 | NA | CASSLQGEPLHF
TRBJ2-3 | TRBV28 | NA | CASSLSDYPHTQYF
TRBJ2-7 | TRBV20-1 | TRBD1 | CSAPGQGGYEQYF
TRBJ2-4 | TRBV24-1 | NA | CATSDVMERNIQYF
TRBJ2-7 | TRBV28 | NA | CASSYPGSPYEQYF
TRBJ2-3 | TRBV27 | NA | CASSSPGIPDTQYF
TRBJ2-5 | TRBV29-1 | TRBD2 | CSVETGSGGETQYF
TRBJ2-1 | TRBV27 | NA | CASSPQSGLGDNEQFF
TRBJ2-1 | TRBV29-1 | NA | CSGSQDVFNEQFF
TRBJ1-1 | TRBV20-1 | NA | CSASRRNTEAFF
TRBJ1-2 | TRBV28 | TRBD1 | CASQGAGSGYTF
TRBJ2-5 | TRBV11-2 | TRBD1 | CARQTRGRGGLLWETQYF
NA | TRBV28 | TRBD2 | CASMLYSGGPRQETQYF
TRBJ1-2 | TRBV5-6 | NA | CASSLTRQLYTF
NA | TRBV5-1 | NA | CASSLGGSPREQYF
TRBJ2-1 | TRBV11-2 | NA | CASEQGSSYNEQFF
TRBJ2-7 | TRBV20-1 | TRBD2 | CSASERDPTYEQYF